This T cell receptor beta chain was sequenced in a study of blood T cell repertoires in COVID-19. Study at large: The United States, Italy and Spain were the sources of the acute and convalescent COVID-19 samples. T cells, B-cell-depleted T cells, or PBMCs provided the cDNA or gDNA that served as material.

With respect to this clone: The sample contains more than one DNA sequence encoding this CDR3.

CDR1 is LNHDA and CDR2 is SQIVND in the germline V gene (reference sequence). This CDR3 is 14 amino acids long. V lost 8 bases and J lost 5; bases outside the gene matches: 2. Participants were aged roughly 18 to 95 years, lived in around 25 US areas, and enrolled virtually. Original data processing: Estimation of nucleated cell counts relied on the amplification of reference gene primers. Profiling relied on immunoSEQ multiplex PCR, and the TCRdb table lists in-frame clones only, not all of them. That table gives V, J and clone size, and the DNA gave D and trimming. The sample has roughly 170,000 clones, 70% to 85% seen once.

The receptor was derived from a woman in her forties or fifties who had recovered from COVID-19. Sequenced material: PBMCs or T cells enriched from blood (not recorded which). The genes are TRBV19 and TRBJ1-6; 11 bases map to TRBD1. CDR3 nucleotides: TGTGCCAGTGGGGGACAGGGGGATAATTCACCCCTCCACTTT. Protein sequence: CASGGQGDNSPLHF. Together with reference TRBV19 and TRBJ1-6, the CDR3 gives the full variable domain: DGGITQSPKYLFRKEGQNVTLSCEQNLNHDAMYWYRQDPGQGLRLIYYSQIVNDFQKGDIAEGYSVSREKKESFPLTVTSAQKNPTAFYLCASGGQGDNSPLHFGNGTRLTVT.